This TCR beta chain derives from a study of blood T cell repertoires in COVID-19. Turning to the study itself: Donors in the United States, Italy and Spain gave samples during acute or convalescent COVID-19. The analysed material was cDNA or gDNA that came from T cells, B-cell-depleted T cells, or PBMCs.

Original processing notes: Reference gene primers were amplified, and this amplification served to estimate nucleated cell counts. The assay was immunoSEQ multiplex PCR, and TCRdb's table has in-frame clones only and misses some. The V and J calls and clone size come from that table; D and trimming were worked out from the DNA. The repertoire holds over 200,000 clones, about 83% seen once, with about 5.7% in the top ten. V was pared by 2 bases and J by 5 bases, with 12 bases between. Germline lookup yields CDR1 KGHSH and CDR2 LQKENI. The CDR3 has 14 amino acids. The sequenced material came from peripheral blood. This sequence was found in an older man with acute or convalescent COVID-19. The genes are TRBV18 and TRBJ1-1; the D is unclear. This chain's CDR3 is CASSPVEGNTEAFF. Here the CDR3 DNA reads TGTGCCAGCTCACCAGTGGAGGGCAATACTGAAGCTTTCTTT.